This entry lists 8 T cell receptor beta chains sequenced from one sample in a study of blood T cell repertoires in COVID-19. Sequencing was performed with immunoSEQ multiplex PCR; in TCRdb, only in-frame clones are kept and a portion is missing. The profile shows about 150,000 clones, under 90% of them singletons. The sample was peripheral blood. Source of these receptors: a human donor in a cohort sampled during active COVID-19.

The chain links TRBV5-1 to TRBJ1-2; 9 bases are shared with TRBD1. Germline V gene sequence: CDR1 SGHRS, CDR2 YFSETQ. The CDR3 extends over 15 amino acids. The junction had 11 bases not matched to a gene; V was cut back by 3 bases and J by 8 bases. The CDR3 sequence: CASSSPGQGFGGYTF. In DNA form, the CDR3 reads TGCGCCAGCAGCTCCCCGGGACAGGGTTTTGGGGGCTACACCTTC.

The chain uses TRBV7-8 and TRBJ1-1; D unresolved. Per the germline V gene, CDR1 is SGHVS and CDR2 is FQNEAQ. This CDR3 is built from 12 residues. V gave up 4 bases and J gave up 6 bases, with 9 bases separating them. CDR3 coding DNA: TGTGCCAGCAGCTCCTACCCGGCTGAAGCTTTCTTT. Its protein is CASSSYPAEAFF.

The CDR3 sequence: CASSPRSGGEAFF. The CDR3 DNA reads TGTGCCAGCTCACCCAGATCAGGGGGCGAAGCTTTCTTT. The gene calls are TRBV18 and TRBJ1-1; TRBD1 matches 8 bases. The CDR3 has 13 residues. V gave up 3 bases and J gave up 8 bases; unmatched junction bases: 5. From germline, CDR1 is KGHSH and CDR2 LQKENI.

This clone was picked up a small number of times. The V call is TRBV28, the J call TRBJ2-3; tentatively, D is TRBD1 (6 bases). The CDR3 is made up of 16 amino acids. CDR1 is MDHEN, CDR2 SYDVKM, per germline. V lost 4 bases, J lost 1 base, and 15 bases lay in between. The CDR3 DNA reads TGTGCCAGCAGTTCGGGACACGCGTTTGGCACAGATACGCAGTATTTT. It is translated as CASSSGHAFGTDTQYF.

The CDR3 bases are TGTGCCAGCACGGGGGGGGGACCTGGCGAGCAGTACTTC. Encoded protein: CASTGGGPGEQYF. V is TRBV6-5 and J is TRBJ2-7; 8 positions match TRBD2. Looked up from germline, CDR1 is MNHEY and CDR2 is SVGAGI. With V trimmed by 7 bases and J by 6 bases, 8 bases remained unmatched. This CDR3 region has 13 residues.

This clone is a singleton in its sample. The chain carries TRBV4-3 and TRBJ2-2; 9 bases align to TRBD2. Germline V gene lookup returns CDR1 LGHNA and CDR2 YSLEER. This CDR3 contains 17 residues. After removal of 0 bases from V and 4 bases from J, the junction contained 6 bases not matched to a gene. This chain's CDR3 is CASSQERGGAVTGELFF. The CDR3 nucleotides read TGCGCCAGCAGCCAAGAACGCGGGGGGGCAGTCACCGGGGAGCTGTTTTTT.

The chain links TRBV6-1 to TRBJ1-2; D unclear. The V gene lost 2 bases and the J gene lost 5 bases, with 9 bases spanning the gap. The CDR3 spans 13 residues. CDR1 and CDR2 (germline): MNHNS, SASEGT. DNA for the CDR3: TGTGCCAGCAGTGAATTATATTCTTATGGCTACACCTTC. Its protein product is CASSELYSYGYTF.

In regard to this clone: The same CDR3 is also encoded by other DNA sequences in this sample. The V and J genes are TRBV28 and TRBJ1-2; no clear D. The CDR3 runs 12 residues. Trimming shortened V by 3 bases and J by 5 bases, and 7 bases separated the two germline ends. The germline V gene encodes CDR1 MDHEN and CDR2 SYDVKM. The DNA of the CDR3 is TGTGCCAGCAGTTTGCGGTCGTATGGCTACACCTTC. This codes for CASSLRSYGYTF.